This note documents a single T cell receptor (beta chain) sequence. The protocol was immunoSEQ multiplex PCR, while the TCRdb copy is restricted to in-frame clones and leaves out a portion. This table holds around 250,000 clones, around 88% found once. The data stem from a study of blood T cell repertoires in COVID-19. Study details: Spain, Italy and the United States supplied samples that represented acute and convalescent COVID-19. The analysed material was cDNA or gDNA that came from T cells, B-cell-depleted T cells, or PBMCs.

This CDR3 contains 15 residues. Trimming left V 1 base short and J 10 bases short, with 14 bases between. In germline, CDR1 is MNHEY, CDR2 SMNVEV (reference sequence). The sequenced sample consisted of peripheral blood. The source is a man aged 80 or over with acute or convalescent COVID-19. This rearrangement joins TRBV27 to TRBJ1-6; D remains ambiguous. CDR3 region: CASSLFEGGDSPLHF. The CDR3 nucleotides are TGTGCCAGCAGTTTATTCGAGGGAGGCGACTCACCCCTCCACTTT.